This TCR beta chain was identified in a study of cytomegalovirus exposure and HLA in healthy donors (dated by TCRdb to the late 2010s). Study-wide context: A later analysis indicated that the 130 or so validation repertoires were generated on the platform also employed for the 700 or so repertoires of the first cohort. The study aimed to test whether signatures of past pathogen exposure could be identified by cataloging public T cell receptors. Along with the approximately 600-subject first cohort, a separate validation cohort of more than 90 different subjects was used. To predict cytomegalovirus infection status, the study combined high-throughput TCR immunosequencing, statistical association of individual TCRs with disease status, and machine learning. General study outcomes and caveats: A total of roughly 160 TCR beta chains were listed by the study as associated with cytomegalovirus. In vitro tests confirmed that three of the cytomegalovirus-associated TCR beta chains recognize cytomegalovirus antigens. All 130 or so repertoires were used to score co-occurrence in the validation cohort in a later analysis, because that analysis had no HLA typing for the cohort. In a later analysis, TCRs clustered in the first cohort were found to also tend to co-occur in the roughly 120 validation repertoires, with approximately 95% of cluster scores above 0. The classifier was reported to diagnose cytomegalovirus status with high specificity and sensitivity in both the original and validation cohorts. The authors suggested that the approach could potentially be generalized to other disease states and immunological phenotypes. Across donors, most TCR sequences were observed very rarely, whereas some public TCRs were present in many individuals.

V loses 1 base at its end and J loses 0 bases; junction bases beyond the gene matches: 3. From its cysteine to its phenylalanine, the CDR3 spans 16 amino acids. The read is trimmed to its CDR3 DNA, 48 bases read in frame from base 1. CDR1 and CDR2 (KGHSH, LQKENI) derive from the germline V gene. Donors formed part of the validation cohort, which comprised over a hundred subjects and was distinct from the first cohort of under 750 subjects. The library came from the immunoSEQ multiplex PCR assay. In the original analysis: To diagnose cytomegalovirus status from the catalog of TCR beta chain sequences, a statistical classification framework was built. TCRdb's version of the immuneACCESS table is confined to in-frame rearrangements and falls short of the full clone set. An unresolved V gene accounts for under half of the shortfall where checked; the remainder is of unknown origin. V and J calls and clone size are as listed in that table; D and trimming were resolved from the DNA. The sample table lists under 200,000 clones, more than 80% of them with a count of one. Roughly 7% of the sample is held by the ten biggest clonotypes.

Regarding this clone: What this receptor recognizes is not known. It has no much larger one-base neighbor in the sample; base qualities were not kept.

Sequences were obtained from PBMCs. The chain couples TRBV18 to TRBJ1-3; 7 central nucleotides agree with TRBD1. This TCR was recovered from a man aged 18 to 30 in good health and CMV-seropositive. The CDR3 protein is CASSPLDRVSGNTIYF. The DNA is TGTGCCAGCTCACCACTCGACAGGGTCTCTGGAAACACCATATATTTT.